This T cell receptor (beta chain) was documented in a study of tumor-infiltrating lymphocytes in primary liver carcinoma. DNA and RNA were both co-extracted from 20-30 mg of bulk tissue that had not been sorted. A few counts support this clonotype. Compared with germline, one end of the junction differs, possibly owing to a read error. The CDR3 has 14 amino acids. Germline V lookup: CDR1 SEHNR, CDR2 FQNEAQ (reference sequence). The input was 500 ng total RNA; TCR beta cDNA was made from it with a constant-region primer. Sequencing libraries for TCR beta derived from three nested multiplex PCR rounds that used slightly modified ARM-PCR. Use of TRBV1-TRBV30 forward primers with a C-beta reverse primer characterized the first two PCR rounds, which lasted around 10 cycles each. One entry per CDR3 protein, called by TCRdb with MiXCR from the multiplex PCR reads. Among approximately 80,000 distinct CDR3 sequences, 69% were seen once, and the ten largest hold approximately 27%.

This clonotype was obtained from a man aged 35 to 55 with primary liver carcinoma and hepatitis B virus infection. Input material: tumor-adjacent normal liver tissue. The chain couples TRBV7-9 to TRBJ1-2; D might be TRBD1 (6 bases). The CDR3 spells CASSWAGDSYGFTF. As DNA, the CDR3 is TGTGCCAGCAGCTGGGCAGGGGATAGCTATGGCTTCACCTTC.